The sequence of this T cell receptor beta chain was determined in a study of cytomegalovirus exposure and HLA in healthy donors. Both 60 Vbeta primers and 13 Jbeta primers went into the PCR. TCRdb keeps only in-frame clones here, not all; method: immunoSEQ multiplex PCR. This table holds over 150,000 clones, roughly four fifths found once. The V segment lost 8 bases and the J segment 4 bases; nucleotides outside the gene matches: 6. Per germline, CDR1 SGHVS and CDR2 FNYEAQ. The CDR3 totals 14 residues. Specimen: PBMCs. V usage is TRBV7-6 and J usage is TRBJ2-7; TRBD1 aligns across 12 bases. The source of this sequence is a man in his late teens or twenties in good health and CMV-seronegative. CDR3 DNA sequence: TGTGCCAGCGCTCTGGGACAGGGGGCGTACGAGCAGTACTTC. It encodes CASALGQGAYEQYF.